The subject of this entry is one T cell receptor (beta chain). Its specificity is unknown. Time point: week 35, safety follow-up. Vaccination comprised doses that each held 300 ug of mutant IDH1 20-mer peptide, plus topical imiquimod. The sample is drawn from a study of a mutant IDH1 vaccine in newly diagnosed glioma. General study points: There seemed to be no relation between pseudoprogression and changes in top peripheral T cell clonotypes.

CDR1 is SEHNR, CDR2 FQNEAQ, per germline (reference sequence). Trimming shortened V by 6 bases and J by 3 bases, and 17 bases separated the two germline ends. The CDR3 loop spans 16 amino acids. Repertoires were generated with immunoSEQ multiplex PCR, while TCRdb's copy carries only in-frame clones and drops some. The table includes about 60,000 clones, more than 80% detected once. V and J are TRBV7-9 and TRBJ1-4; possibly TRBD1 for D (6 bases). This TCR was sampled from a man aged 40-50 years with glioma. The source material was PBMCs, sampled from a glioma patient whose treatment included an IDH1 peptide vaccine. CDR3: CASSAQGGSANEKLFF. The CDR3 coding sequence is TGTGCCAGCAGTGCACAGGGCGGCTCGGCTAATGAAAAACTGTTTTTT.